Listed here are 15 T cell receptor beta chains from one sample, sequenced in a study of cytomegalovirus exposure and HLA in healthy donors (dated by TCRdb to the late 2010s). Libraries were prepared through the immunoSEQ multiplex PCR assay. The multiplex PCR relied on a mix of 60 forward primers for TCR Vbeta segments and 13 reverse primers for TCR Jbeta segments. Sourced from immuneACCESS, this table was stored by TCRdb with only in-frame sequences that have V and J called. A share of the clones is absent; for the studies checked, an unresolved V gene accounts for under half, and the remainder has no known explanation. Across this sample there are around 150,000 clones, with around 90% seen only once. The ten most abundant clones make up around 0.51% of the sample. The sample comprised PBMCs. The receptors shown here come from a woman aged 40 to 55 in good health and CMV-seronegative.

A remark on this clone: The junction departs from the called germline gene at one end, perhaps through a read error. The CDR3 nucleotides read TGTGCCAGCAGTGGGGGGTGGAATCGGCCCCAGCATTTT. It translates to CASSGGWNRPQHF. This chain links TRBV6-5 with TRBJ1-5; a possible D gene is TRBD1 (5 bases). The CDR3 extends over 13 amino acids. Germline CDR1 reads MNHEY; CDR2 reads SVGAGI.

V and J are TRBV6-1 and TRBJ1-5, with TRBD1 identical over 11 bases. The CDR3 runs to 14 residues. Germline CDR1 and CDR2: MNHNS and SASEGT. V trimming: 6 bases; J trimming: 5 bases; junction bases outside the gene matches: 3. In nucleotides, the CDR3 is TGTGCCAGCAGCCGGGACAGGGGGGATCAGCCCCAGCATTTT. This sequence encodes CASSRDRGDQPQHF.

The chain carries TRBV23-1 and TRBJ2-3; 7 bases align to TRBD2. TRBV23-1 is given ORF status, its function remaining uncertain. J lost 2 bases, V lost 4 bases, and 24 bases had no gene match. This CDR3 region has 21 residues. CDR3 sequence reads: CASSPIRALNGTSENTDTQYF. CDR3 bases: TGCGCCAGCAGTCCTATTCGGGCACTTAATGGTACTAGCGAGAACACAGATACGCAGTATTTT.

The chain uses TRBV2 and TRBJ2-7; maybe TRBD1 (5 bases). The CDR3 extends over 13 amino acids. Germline lookup yields CDR1 SNHLY and CDR2 FYNNEI. Trimming removed 6 bases at V and 7 bases at J, with 16 bases between. The CDR3 sequence: CASRYTIKGEQYF. The CDR3 DNA is TGTGCCAGCAGGTATACTATCAAGGGGGAGCAGTACTTC. Variable domain in full (rest from reference TRBV2 and TRBJ2-7): EPEVTQTPSHQVTQMGQEVILRCVPISNHLYFYWYRQILGQKVEFLVSFYNNEISEKSEIFDDQFSVERPDGSNFTLKIRSTKLEDSAMYFCASRYTIKGEQYFGPGTRLTVT.

This sequence joins TRBV27 and TRBJ2-3; no clear D. The V gene's germline CDR1 is MNHEY and CDR2 SMNVEV (reference sequence). Deletions cut 4 bases from V and 6 bases from J, with 8 bases between. CDR3 length: 12 residues. The CDR3 sequence is CASSSLLDTQYF. Here the CDR3 DNA reads TGTGCCAGCAGTTCTCTATTGGATACGCAGTATTTT.

V and J are TRBV11-3 and TRBJ2-1, with 11 bases aligning to TRBD1. This CDR3 is 14 amino acids long. The J segment lost 6 bases and the V segment lost 3 bases, leaving 1 base of the junction unmatched. Germline-derived CDR1 and CDR2 are SGHNT and YENEEA. CDR3 coding DNA: TGTGCCAGCAGCTTGGGGACAGGGGGCAATGAGCAGTTCTTC. This codes for CASSLGTGGNEQFF.

Details on this clone: The junction and the germline gene differ at one end; a read error may be behind it. The chain links TRBV10-1 to TRBJ2-5, with 10 positions matching TRBD2. This CDR3 contains 16 residues. Germline CDR1 is WNHNN and CDR2 is SYGVQD (reference sequence). This CDR3 is CAGSDTSGKSGETQYF. In nucleotides, the CDR3 is TGCGCCGGCAGTGATACTAGCGGGAAATCCGGGGAGACCCAGTACTTC.

V gene TRBV29-1 combines with J gene TRBJ2-5, with D uncertain. This CDR3 region has 13 residues. V shed 3 bases and J shed 1 base, with 9 bases lying between them. Germline values: CDR1 SQVTM, CDR2 ANQGSEA. CDR3 region: CSVDGQLQETQYF. As DNA, the CDR3 is TGCAGCGTTGATGGGCAGCTCCAAGAGACCCAGTACTTC.

The chain couples TRBV6-1 to TRBJ2-3, with 9 bases matching TRBD2. J was trimmed by 4 bases and V by 4 bases; bases with no gene match: 3. Germline assignment: CDR1 MNHNS and CDR2 SASEGT. The CDR3 covers 14 residues. CDR3 region: CASSGSGRSDTQYF. In DNA form, the CDR3 reads TGTGCCAGCAGTGGTAGCGGGAGATCAGATACGCAGTATTTT.

The chain links TRBV30 to TRBJ2-3; 10 bases are a match to TRBD2. V shed 5 bases, J shed 5 bases, and the junction held 1 base outside the gene matches. There are 12 residues in the CDR3. CDR1 and CDR2 from the germline V gene are GTSNPN and SVGIG (reference sequence). The CDR3 bases are TGTGCCTGGGTAGCGGGAGGAGATACGCAGTATTTT. Its protein is CAWVAGGDTQYF.

The chain links TRBV7-2 to TRBJ1-1, with a weak D call TRBD1 (5 bases). The CDR3 spans 15 residues. With 5 bases removed from V and 6 bases from J, the gap between germline ends came to 19 bases. The germline V gene has CDR1 SGHTA and CDR2 FQGNSA. In nucleotides, the CDR3 is TGTGCCAGCAGCCCCTACAAGGGGCTACCCTCTGAAGCTTTCTTT. It is translated as CASSPYKGLPSEAFF.

CDR3 protein: CASSPTPDRWNEQYF. The DNA of the CDR3 is TGTGCCAGCAGCCCAACCCCGGACAGGTGGAACGAGCAGTACTTC. The rearrangement links TRBV5-4 to TRBJ2-7; 7 bases map to TRBD1. The ends lost 4 bases at V and 5 bases at J; junction bases unmatched: 12. Germline lookup yields CDR1 SGHNT and CDR2 YYREEE (reference sequence). This CDR3 spans 15 amino acids. Looking up the rest from reference TRBV5-4 and TRBJ2-7 gives the full variable domain: ETGVTQSPTHLIKTRGQQVTLRCSSQSGHNTVSWYQQALGQGPQFIFQYYREEENGRGNFPPRFSGLQFPNYSSELNVNALELDDSALYLCASSPTPDRWNEQYFGPGTRLTVT.

The chain links TRBV19 to TRBJ2-1; 8 nucleotides line up with TRBD2. The CDR3 contains 17 residues. The germline V gene has CDR1 LNHDA and CDR2 SQIVND (reference sequence). Unmatched junction bases numbered 12, after V lost 5 bases and J lost 3 bases. CDR3 sequence (DNA): TGTGCCAGTAGTTTTAAAGCGGGAGTGACCCGCTACAATGAGCAGTTCTTC. This translates into CASSFKAGVTRYNEQFF.

The rearrangement links TRBV7-9 to TRBJ2-7; D unresolved. CDR1 is SEHNR, CDR2 FQNEAQ, per germline (reference sequence). This CDR3 spans 13 amino acids. Trimming pared 7 bases from V and 3 bases from J, leaving 13 bases between. This chain's CDR3 is CASTSVMFYEQYF. CDR3 in DNA: TGTGCCAGCACCTCGGTTATGTTCTACGAGCAGTACTTC. The entire variable domain, with the rest obtained from reference TRBV7-9 and TRBJ2-7, is as follows: DTGVSQNPRHKITKRGQNVTFRCDPISEHNRLYWYRQTLGQGPEFLTYFQNEAQLEKSRLLSDRFSAERPKGSFSTLEIQRTEQGDSAMYLCASTSVMFYEQYFGPGTRLTVT.

The table lists this clone with a count of one. The rearrangement links TRBV21-1 to TRBJ1-5. TRBV21-1 is deemed a pseudogene. The CDR3 sequence is 17 residues long. The CDR3 region has the DNA TGTGCCAGCAGCCGCCCGGGGGGAGACTATAGCAATCAGCCCCAGCATTTT. Protein product: CASSRPGGDYSNQPQHF.